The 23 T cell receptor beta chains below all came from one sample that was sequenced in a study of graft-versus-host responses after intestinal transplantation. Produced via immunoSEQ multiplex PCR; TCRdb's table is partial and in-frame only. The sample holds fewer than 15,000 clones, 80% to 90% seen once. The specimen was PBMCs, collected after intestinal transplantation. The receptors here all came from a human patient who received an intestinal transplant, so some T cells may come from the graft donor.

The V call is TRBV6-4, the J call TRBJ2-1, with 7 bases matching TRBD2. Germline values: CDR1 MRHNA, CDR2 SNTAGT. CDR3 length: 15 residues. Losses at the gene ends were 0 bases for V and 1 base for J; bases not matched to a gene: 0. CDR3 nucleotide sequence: TGTGCCAGCAGTGACTCTAGCGGGTCCTACAATGAGCAGTTCTTC. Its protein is CASSDSSGSYNEQFF.

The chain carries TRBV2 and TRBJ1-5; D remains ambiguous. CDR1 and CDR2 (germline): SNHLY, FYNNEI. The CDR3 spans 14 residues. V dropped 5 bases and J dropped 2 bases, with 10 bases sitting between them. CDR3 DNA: TGTGCCAGCAGTTGGCAGTCCGGCAATCAGCCCCAGCATTTT. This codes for CASSWQSGNQPQHF.

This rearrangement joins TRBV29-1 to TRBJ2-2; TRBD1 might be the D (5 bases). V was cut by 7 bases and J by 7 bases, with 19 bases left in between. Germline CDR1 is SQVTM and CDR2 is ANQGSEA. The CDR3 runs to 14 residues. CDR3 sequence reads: CSAPADRTVGELFF. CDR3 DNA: TGCAGCGCCCCAGCAGACAGAACGGTCGGGGAGCTGTTTTTT.

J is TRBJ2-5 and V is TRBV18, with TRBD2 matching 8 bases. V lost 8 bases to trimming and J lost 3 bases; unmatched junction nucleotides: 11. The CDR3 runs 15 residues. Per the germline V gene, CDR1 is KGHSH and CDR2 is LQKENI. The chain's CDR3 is CASRRGREEKETQYF. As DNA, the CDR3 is TGTGCCAGCCGGCGGGGGCGGGAGGAGAAAGAGACCCAGTACTTC.

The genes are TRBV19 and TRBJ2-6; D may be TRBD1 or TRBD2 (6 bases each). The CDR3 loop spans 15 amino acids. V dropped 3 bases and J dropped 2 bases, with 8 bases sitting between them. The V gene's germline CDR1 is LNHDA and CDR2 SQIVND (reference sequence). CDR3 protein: CASSIGGPGANVLTF. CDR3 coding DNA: TGTGCCAGTAGTATTGGGGGGCCTGGGGCCAACGTCCTGACTTTC.

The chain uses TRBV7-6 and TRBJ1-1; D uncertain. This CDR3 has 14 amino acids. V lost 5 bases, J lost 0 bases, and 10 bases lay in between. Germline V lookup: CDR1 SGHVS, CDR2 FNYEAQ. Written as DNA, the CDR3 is TGTGCCAGCAGCCACAAGGGCATGAACACTGAAGCTTTCTTT. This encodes CASSHKGMNTEAFF.

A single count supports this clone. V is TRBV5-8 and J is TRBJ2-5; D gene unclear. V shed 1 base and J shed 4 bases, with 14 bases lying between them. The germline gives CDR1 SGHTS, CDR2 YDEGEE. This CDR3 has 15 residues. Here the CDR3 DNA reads TGTGCCAGCAGCTTGTATGTGGGATCAGGAGAGACCCAGTACTTC. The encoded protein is CASSLYVGSGETQYF. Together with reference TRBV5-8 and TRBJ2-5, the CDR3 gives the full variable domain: EAGVTQSPTHLIKTRGQQATLRCSPISGHTSVYWYQQALGLGLQFLLWYDEGEERNRGNFPPRFSGRQFPNYSSELNVNALELEDSALYLCASSLYVGSGETQYFGPGTRLLVL.

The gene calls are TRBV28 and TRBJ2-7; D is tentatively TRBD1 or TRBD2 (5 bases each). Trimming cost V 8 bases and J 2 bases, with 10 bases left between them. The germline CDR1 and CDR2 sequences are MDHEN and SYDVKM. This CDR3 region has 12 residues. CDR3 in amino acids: CASGPGPYEQYF. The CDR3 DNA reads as TGTGCCAGCGGGCCGGGGCCCTACGAGCAGTACTTC.

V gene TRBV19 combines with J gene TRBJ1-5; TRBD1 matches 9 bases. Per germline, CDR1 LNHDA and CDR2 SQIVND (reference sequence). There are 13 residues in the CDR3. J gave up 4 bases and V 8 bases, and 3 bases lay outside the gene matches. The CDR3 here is CASGTGQNQPQHF. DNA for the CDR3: TGTGCCAGTGGGACAGGGCAGAATCAGCCCCAGCATTTT. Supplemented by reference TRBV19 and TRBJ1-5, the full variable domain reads DGGITQSPKYLFRKEGQNVTLSCEQNLNHDAMYWYRQDPGQGLRLIYYSQIVNDFQKGDIAEGYSVSREKKESFPLTVTSAQKNPTAFYLCASGTGQNQPQHFGDGTRLSIL.

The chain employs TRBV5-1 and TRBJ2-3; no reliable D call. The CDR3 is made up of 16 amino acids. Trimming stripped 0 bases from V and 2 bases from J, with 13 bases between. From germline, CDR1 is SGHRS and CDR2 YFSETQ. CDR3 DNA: TGCGCCAGCAGCTTGGCCCCCCAGCGATACACAGATACGCAGTATTTT. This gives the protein CASSLAPQRYTDTQYF.

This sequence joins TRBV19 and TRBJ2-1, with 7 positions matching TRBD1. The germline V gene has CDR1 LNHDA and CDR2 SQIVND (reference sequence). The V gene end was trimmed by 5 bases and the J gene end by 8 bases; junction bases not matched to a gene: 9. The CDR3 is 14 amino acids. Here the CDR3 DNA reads TGTGCCAGTAGTGTACGAACTACAGGGGATGAGCAGTTCTTC. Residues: CASSVRTTGDEQFF.

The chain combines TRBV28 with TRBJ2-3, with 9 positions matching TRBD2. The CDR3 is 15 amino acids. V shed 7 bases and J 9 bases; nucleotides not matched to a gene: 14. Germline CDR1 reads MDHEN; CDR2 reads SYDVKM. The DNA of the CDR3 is TGTGCCAGCAAAGTGGGACTAGCTCCGTATTCGACGCAGTATTTT. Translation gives CASKVGLAPYSTQYF.

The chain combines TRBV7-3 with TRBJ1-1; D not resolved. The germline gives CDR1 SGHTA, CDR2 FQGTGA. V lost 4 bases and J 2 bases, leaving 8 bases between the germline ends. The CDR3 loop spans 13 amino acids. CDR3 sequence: CASSSDVNTEAFF. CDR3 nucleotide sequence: TGTGCCAGCAGCTCCGACGTTAACACTGAAGCTTTCTTT.

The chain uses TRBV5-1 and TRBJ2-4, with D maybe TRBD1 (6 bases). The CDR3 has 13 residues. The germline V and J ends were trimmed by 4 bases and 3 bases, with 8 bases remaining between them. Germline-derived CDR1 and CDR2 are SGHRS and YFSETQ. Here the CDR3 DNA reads TGCGCCAGCAGCAGGACAGACAAAAACATTCAGTACTTC. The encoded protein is CASSRTDKNIQYF.

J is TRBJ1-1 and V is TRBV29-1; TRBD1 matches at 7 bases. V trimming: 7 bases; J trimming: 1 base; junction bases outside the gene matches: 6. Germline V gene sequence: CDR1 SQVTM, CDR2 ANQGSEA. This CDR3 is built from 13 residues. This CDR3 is CSAQTGANTEAFF. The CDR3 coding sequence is TGCAGCGCCCAAACAGGGGCGAACACTGAAGCTTTCTTT.

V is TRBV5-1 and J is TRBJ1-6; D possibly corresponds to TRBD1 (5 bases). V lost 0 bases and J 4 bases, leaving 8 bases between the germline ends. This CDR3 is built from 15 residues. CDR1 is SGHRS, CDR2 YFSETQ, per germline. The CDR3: CASSLAGAYNSPLHF. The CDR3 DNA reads TGCGCCAGCAGCTTGGCTGGGGCGTATAATTCACCCCTCCACTTT.

CDR3 loop: CASSQVQMSGATEAFF. CDR3 in DNA: TGCGCCAGCAGCCAAGTTCAGATGTCAGGGGCCACTGAAGCTTTCTTT. The J gene is TRBJ1-1, the V gene TRBV4-1; a weak D match, TRBD1 (6 bases). The CDR3 length is 16 residues. V dropped 1 base and J dropped 4 bases, with 16 bases sitting between them. Looked up from germline, CDR1 is MGHRA and CDR2 is YSYEKL.

In DNA, the CDR3 is TGTGCCAGTCGGGGCTCCTACGAGCAGTACTTC. This gives the protein CASRGSYEQYF. The chain is built from TRBV21-1 and TRBJ2-7; the table's TRBD2 call for D was not verified on the DNA. TRBV21-1 is a known pseudogene. CDR3 length: 11 residues.

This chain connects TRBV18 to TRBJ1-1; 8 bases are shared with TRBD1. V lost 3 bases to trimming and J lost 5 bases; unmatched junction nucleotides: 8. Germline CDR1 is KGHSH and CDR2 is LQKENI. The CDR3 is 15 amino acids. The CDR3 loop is CASSPSPDRATEAFF. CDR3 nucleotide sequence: TGTGCCAGCTCACCCTCCCCGGACAGGGCAACTGAAGCTTTCTTT.

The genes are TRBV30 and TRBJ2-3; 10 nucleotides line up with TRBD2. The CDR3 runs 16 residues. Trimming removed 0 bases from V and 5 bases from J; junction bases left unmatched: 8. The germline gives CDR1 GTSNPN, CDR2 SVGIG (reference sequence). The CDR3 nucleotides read TGTGCCTGGAGTGTAACGCTAGCGGGAGCCGGAGATACGCAGTATTTT. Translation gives CAWSVTLAGAGDTQYF.

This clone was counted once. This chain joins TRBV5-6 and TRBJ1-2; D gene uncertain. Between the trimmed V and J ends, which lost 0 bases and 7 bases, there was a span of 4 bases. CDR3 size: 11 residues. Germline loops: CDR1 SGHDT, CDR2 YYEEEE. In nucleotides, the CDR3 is TGTGCCAGCAGCTTGGAGGCTGGCTACACCTTC. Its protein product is CASSLEAGYTF.

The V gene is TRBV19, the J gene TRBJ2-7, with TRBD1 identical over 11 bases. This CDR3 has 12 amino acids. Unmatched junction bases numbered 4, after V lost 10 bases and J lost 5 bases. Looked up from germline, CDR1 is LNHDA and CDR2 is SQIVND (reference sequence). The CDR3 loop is CATRTGGNEQYF. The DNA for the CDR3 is TGTGCCACCAGGACAGGGGGCAACGAGCAGTACTTC.

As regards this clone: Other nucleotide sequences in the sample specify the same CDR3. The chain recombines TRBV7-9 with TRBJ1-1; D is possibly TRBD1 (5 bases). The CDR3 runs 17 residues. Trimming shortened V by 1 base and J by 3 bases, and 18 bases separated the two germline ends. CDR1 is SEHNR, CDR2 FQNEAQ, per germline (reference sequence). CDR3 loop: CASSLEGRGRLDTEAFF. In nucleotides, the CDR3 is TGTGCCAGCAGCTTAGAGGGGAGGGGTCGATTGGACACTGAAGCTTTCTTT.